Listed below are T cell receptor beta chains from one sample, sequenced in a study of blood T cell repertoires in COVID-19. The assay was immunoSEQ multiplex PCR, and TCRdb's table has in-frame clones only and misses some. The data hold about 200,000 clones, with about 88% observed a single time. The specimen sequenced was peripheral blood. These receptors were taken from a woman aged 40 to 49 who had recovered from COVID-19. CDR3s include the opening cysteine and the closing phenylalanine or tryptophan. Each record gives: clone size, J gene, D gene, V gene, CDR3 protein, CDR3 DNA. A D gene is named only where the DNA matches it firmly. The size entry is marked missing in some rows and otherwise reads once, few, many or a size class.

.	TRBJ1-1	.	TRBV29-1	CSVERVLNTEAFF	TGCAGCGTTGAGAGGGTATTGAACACTGAAGCTTTCTTT
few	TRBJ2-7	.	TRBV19	CASSIDLSSYEQYF	TGTGCCAGTAGTATAGACCTTAGCTCCTACGAGCAGTACTTC
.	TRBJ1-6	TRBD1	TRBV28	CASSGTGSSPLHF	TGTGCCAGCAGTGGGACAGGGAGTTCACCCCTCCACTTT
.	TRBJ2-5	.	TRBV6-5	CASIKIRGTQYF	TGTGCCAGCATCAAAATTAGGGGGACCCAGTACTTC
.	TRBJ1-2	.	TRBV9	CASSVDLGGSYGYTF	TGTGCCAGCAGCGTAGATCTGGGGGGGTCCTATGGCTACACCTTC
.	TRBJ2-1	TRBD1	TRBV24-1	CATSDPGQPGPYNEQFF	TGTGCCACCAGTGACCCGGGACAGCCAGGACCCTACAATGAGCAGTTCTTC
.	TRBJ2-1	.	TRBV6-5	CASSRRHTEQFF	TGTGCCAGCAGCCGACGACATACTGAGCAGTTCTTC
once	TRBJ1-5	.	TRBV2	CASRRGEFNQPQHF	TGTGCCAGCAGAAGAGGAGAGTTCAATCAGCCCCAGCATTTT
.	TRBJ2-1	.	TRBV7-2	CASSFLNGNEQFF	TGTGCCAGCAGCTTCCTTAACGGCAATGAGCAGTTCTTC
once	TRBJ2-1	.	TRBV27	CASSFDNEQFF	TGTGCCAGCAGTTTCGACAATGAGCAGTTCTTC
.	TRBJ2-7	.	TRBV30	CAWRGDIVYEQYF	TGTGCCTGGAGGGGGGACATCGTCTACGAGCAGTACTTC
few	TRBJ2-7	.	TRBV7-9	CASSSGSTYEQYF	TGTGCCAGCAGCTCCGGGAGCACCTACGAGCAGTACTTC
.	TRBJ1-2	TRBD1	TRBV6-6	CATALGTAGYGYTF	TGTGCCACCGCCCTTGGGACAGCAGGATATGGCTACACCTTC
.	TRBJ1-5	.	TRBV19	CASSPGPGQSQHF	TGTGCCAGTAGTCCAGGACCCGGACAGTCCCAGCATTTT
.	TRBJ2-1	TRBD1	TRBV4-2	CASSQDGTGVISGTNNEQFF	TGTGCCAGCAGCCAAGATGGGACAGGGGTAATCAGCGGGACTAACAATGAGCAGTTCTTC
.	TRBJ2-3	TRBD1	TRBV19	CASGTGGTDTQYF	TGTGCCAGTGGCACAGGGGGCACAGATACGCAGTATTTT
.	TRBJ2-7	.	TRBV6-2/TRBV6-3	CASSYDFSYEQYF	TGTGCCAGCAGTTACGACTTTTCCTACGAGCAGTACTTC
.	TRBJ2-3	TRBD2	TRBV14	CASSPTSGSIYTQYF	TGTGCCAGCAGCCCGACTAGCGGGAGTATTTATACGCAGTATTTT
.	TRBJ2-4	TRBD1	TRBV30	CAWSGRGQVQYF	TGTGCCTGGAGTGGTAGGGGGCAAGTTCAGTACTTC
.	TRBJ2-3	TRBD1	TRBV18	CASSWDSVSDTQYF	TGTGCCAGCTCATGGGACAGCGTTTCAGATACGCAGTATTTT
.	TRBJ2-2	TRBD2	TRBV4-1	CASSQDAASGKTWRELFF	TGCGCCAGCAGCCAAGATGCGGCTAGCGGGAAGACTTGGCGGGAGCTGTTTTTT
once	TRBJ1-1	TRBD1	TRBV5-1	CASSYPGTGGTEAFF	TGCGCCAGCAGCTACCCCGGGACAGGGGGCACTGAAGCTTTCTTT
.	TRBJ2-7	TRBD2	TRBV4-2	CASSQEGTSSSYEQYF	TGTGCCAGCAGCCAAGAAGGGACTAGCAGCTCCTACGAGCAGTACTTC
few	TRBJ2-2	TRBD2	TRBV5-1	CASSSQREYTGELFF	TGCGCCAGCAGCTCCCAGCGGGAGTACACCGGGGAGCTGTTTTTT
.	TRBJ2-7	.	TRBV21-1	CASSKAAGDGTYEQYF	TGTGCCAGCAGCAAAGCCGCGGGGGACGGTACCTACGAGCAGTACTTC
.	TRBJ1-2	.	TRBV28	CASSVWASPINYGYTF	TGTGCCAGCAGTGTATGGGCTAGTCCTATTAACTATGGCTACACCTTC
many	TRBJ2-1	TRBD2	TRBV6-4	CASSDGLAGDEQFF	TGTGCCAGCAGTGACGGACTAGCGGGAGATGAGCAGTTCTTC
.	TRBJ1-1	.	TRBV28	CASSPLGGALRNTEAFF	TGTGCCAGCAGCCCTTTGGGGGGGGCGCTGAGGAACACTGAAGCTTTCTTT
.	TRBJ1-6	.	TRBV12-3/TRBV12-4	CASSSIENSPLHF	TGTGCCAGCAGTAGCATTGAAAATTCACCCCTCCACTTT
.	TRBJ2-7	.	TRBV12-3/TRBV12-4	CASTEGRNYEQYF	TGTGCCAGCACCGAGGGCAGGAACTACGAGCAGTACTTC
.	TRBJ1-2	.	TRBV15	CATSSDLNYGYTF	TGTGCCACCAGCAGTGACTTGAACTATGGCTACACCTTC
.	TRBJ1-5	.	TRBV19	CASTPRQEGNQPQHF	TGTGCCAGTACCCCGAGGCAGGAGGGCAATCAGCCCCAGCATTTT
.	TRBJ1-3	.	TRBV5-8	CASSLEGGNTIYF	TGTGCCAGCAGCTTAGAGGGTGGAAACACCATATATTTT
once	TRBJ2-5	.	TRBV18	CASSPKGYQSGETQYF	TGTGCCAGCTCCCCCAAGGGTTACCAATCAGGGGAGACCCAGTACTTC
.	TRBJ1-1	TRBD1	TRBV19	CASSIPGTGRAFF	TGTGCCAGTAGTATCCCCGGGACAGGGAGGGCTTTCTTT
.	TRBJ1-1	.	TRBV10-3	CAISARQEDTEAFF	TGTGCCATCAGTGCTAGGCAGGAGGACACTGAAGCTTTCTTT
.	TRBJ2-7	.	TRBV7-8	CASSLWSGGTYEQYF	TGTGCCAGCAGCTTATGGAGTGGGGGCACCTACGAGCAGTACTTC
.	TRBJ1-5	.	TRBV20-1	CSASGRGHSNQPQHF	TGCAGTGCTAGTGGCAGGGGCCATAGCAATCAGCCCCAGCATTTT
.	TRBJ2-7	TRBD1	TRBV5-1	CASSKDRGFYEQYF	TGCGCCAGCAGCAAGGACAGGGGGTTCTACGAGCAGTACTTC
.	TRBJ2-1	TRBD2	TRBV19	CASSIDRVAGLNNEQFF	TGTGCCAGTAGTATAGATCGGGTAGCGGGACTGAACAATGAGCAGTTCTTC
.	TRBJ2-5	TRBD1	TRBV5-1	CASSLTGEETQYF	TGCGCCAGCAGTTTGACAGGGGAAGAGACCCAGTACTTC
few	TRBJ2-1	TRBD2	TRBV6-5	CASSYERAGGYNEQFF	TGTGCCAGCAGTTACGAGCGAGCGGGAGGGTACAATGAGCAGTTCTTC
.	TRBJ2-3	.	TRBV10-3	CAISDLVANLRDTQYF	TGTGCCATCAGTGATCTAGTAGCGAACCTGCGGGATACGCAGTATTTT
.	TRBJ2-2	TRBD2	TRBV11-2	CASSSPGTSGSSGTGELFF	TGTGCCAGCAGCTCCCCCGGGACTAGCGGGAGTAGTGGCACCGGGGAGCTGTTTTTT
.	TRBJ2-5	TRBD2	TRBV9	CASSVVGSGTAETQYF	TGTGCCAGCAGCGTAGTAGGAAGCGGGACGGCGGAGACCCAGTACTTC
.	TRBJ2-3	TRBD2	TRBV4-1	CASSQGYQREVEDTQYF	TGCGCCAGCAGCCAAGGGTACCAGCGGGAGGTCGAAGATACGCAGTATTTT